The present T cell receptor (beta chain) was sequenced within a study of T cell responses to AZD1222 COVID-19 vaccine. Study background: Second doses that came at about 4 or about 12 weeks were put together.

The method was immunoSEQ multiplex PCR; TCRdb's version includes in-frame clones alone and lacks a portion of them. This sample has approximately 140,000 clones, with roughly 90% found just once. CDR1 and CDR2 from the germline V gene are SGHVS and FNYEAQ. The CDR3 runs 16 residues. Losses at the gene ends were 1 base for V and 1 base for J; bases not matched to a gene: 2. V is TRBV7-6 and J is TRBJ2-2; TRBD2 matches at 8 bases. Sequenced material: peripheral blood, taken on day 0 of AZD1222 vaccination. This clonotype was obtained from an adult in good health. The CDR3 DNA reads as TGTGCCAGCAGCTTAGTCGGGGGGGTGAACACCGGGGAGCTGTTTTTT. Translated: CASSLVGGVNTGELFF.